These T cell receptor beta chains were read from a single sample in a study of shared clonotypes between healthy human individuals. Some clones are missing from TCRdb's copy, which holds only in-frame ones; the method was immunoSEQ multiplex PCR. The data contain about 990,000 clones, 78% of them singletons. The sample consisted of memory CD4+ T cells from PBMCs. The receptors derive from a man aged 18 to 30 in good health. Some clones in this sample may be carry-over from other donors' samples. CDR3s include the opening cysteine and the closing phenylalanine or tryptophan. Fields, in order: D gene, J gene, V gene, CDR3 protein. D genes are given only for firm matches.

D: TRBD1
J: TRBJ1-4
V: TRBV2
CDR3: CASSEQGAYEKLFF

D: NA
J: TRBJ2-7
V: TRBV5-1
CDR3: CASSLTGPQNPYEQYF

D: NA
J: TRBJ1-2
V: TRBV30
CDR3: CAWSTGDGNYGYTF

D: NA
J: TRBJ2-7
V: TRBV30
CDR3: CAWSKELSETYEQYF

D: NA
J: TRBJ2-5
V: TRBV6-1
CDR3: CASSLEGWEETQYF

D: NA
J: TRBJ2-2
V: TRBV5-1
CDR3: CASSLDFPGDNTGELFF

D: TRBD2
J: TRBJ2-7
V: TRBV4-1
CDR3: CASSRLAAFSAEQYF

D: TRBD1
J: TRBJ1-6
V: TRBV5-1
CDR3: CASSITPGTDNSPLHF

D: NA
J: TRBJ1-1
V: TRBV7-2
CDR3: CASSWRGGAFF

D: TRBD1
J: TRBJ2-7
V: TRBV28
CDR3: CASSLPDRGPYEQYF

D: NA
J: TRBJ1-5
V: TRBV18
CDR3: CASSPDRVDQPQHF

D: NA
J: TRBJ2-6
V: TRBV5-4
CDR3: CASSTTGSGANVLTF

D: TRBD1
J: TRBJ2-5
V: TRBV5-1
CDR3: CASSSLGTDQETQYF

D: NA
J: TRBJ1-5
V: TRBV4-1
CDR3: CASSQDGTVRTQPQHF

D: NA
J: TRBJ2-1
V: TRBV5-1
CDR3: CASSLAEGIGRDEFF

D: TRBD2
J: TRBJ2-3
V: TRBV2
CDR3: CASSGTSGASTDTQYF

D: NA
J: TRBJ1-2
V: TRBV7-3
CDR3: CASSIQGGGYTF

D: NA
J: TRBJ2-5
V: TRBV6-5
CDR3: CASSYYSGQETQYF

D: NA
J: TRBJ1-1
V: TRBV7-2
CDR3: CASRSRREGGTEAFF

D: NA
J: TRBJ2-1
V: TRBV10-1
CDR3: CASSDPNNEQFF

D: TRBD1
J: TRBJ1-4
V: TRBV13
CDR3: CASSSNRGTNEKLFF

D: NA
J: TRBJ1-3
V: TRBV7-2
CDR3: CASSSQQGSGNTIYF

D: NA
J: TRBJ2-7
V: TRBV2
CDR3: CASSVSGKSYEQYF

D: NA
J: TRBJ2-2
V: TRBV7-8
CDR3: CASSLALASGGELFF

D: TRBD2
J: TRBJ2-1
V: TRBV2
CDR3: CASSWTSSNNEQFF

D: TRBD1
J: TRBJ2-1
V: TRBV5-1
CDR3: CASSRGRDEQFF

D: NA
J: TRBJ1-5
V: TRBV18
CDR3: CASSPDPGHNQPQHF

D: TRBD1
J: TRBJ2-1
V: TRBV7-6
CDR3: CASSRDRGSSYNEQFF

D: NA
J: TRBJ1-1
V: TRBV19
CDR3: CATTLGVNTEAFF

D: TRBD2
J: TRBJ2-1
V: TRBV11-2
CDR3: CASSRGSSYNEQFF

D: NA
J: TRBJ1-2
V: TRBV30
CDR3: CAWSVSWGKNGYTF

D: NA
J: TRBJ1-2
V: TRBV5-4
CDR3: CASNTNAGPIYGYTF

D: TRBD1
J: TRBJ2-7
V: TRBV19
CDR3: CASSRGGTGGLDEQYF

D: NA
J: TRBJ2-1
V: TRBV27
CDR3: CASSLDRGYNEQFF

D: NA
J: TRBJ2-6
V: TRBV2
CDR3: CASSNYVSSSGANVLTF

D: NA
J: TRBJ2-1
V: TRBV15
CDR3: CATSGALGAADEQFF

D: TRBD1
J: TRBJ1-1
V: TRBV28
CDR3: CASRTGDMNTEAFF

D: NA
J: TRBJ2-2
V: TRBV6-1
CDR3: CASSRGPGELFF

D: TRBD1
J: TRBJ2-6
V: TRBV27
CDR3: CASSMDRSGANVLTF

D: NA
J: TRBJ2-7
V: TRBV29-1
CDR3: CSVDGRGIAEQYF

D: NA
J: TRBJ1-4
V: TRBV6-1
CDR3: CASSEARARGGIHEKLFF

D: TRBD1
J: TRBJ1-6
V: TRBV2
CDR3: CASNRRTGDNSPLHF

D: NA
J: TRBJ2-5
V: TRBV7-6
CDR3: CASSLDPETQYF

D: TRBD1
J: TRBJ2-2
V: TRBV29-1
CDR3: CSVGQGADTGELFF

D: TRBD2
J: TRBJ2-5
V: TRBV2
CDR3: CASSGFSGRAQETQYF

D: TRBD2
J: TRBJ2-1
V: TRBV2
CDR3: CASRVAGVNNEQFF

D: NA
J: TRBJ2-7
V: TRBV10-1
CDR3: CASSEYWDGYEQYF

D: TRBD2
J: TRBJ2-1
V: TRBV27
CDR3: CASSSEGLAVSWGLDNEQFF

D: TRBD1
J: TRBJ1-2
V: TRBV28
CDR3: CASRGIIRDRLYGYTF

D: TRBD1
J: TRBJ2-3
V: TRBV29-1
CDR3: CSSALEQGSDTQYF

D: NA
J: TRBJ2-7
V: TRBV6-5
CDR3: CASSDTSYEQYF

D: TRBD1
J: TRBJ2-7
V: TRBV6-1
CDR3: CASSEPGQGSSYEQYF

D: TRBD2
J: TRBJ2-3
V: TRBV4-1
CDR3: CASSQLAGGTDTQYF

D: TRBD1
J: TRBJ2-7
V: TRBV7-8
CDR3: CASSLDRGNEQYF

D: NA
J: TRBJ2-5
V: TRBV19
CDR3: CASSSGGVGETQYF

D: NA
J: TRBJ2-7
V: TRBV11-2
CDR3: CASSQGGSGVSYEQYF

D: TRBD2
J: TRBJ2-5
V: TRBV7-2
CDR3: CASSFNAGGSHGETQYF

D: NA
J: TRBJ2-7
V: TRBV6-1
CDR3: CASIQGPSYEQYF

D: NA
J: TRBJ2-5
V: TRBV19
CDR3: CASSSLWGETQYF

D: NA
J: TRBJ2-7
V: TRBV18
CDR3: CASSLTQGSYEQYF